The 6 T cell receptor beta chains in this list originate from one sample, sequenced in a study of cytomegalovirus exposure and HLA in healthy donors. The PCR used 60 Vbeta and 13 Jbeta primers. Method: immunoSEQ multiplex PCR; TCRdb's copy keeps in-frame clones and lacks some. The top ten hold approximately 2.6% of the sample, which has some 130,000 clones, around 73% seen once. Material: PBMCs. The receptor source for this set is a human donor in good health.

V gene TRBV23-1 combines with J gene TRBJ2-7; perhaps TRBD2 as D (7 bases). TRBV23-1 carries the ORF label, with uncertain function. V lost 3 bases to trimming and J lost 3 bases, with 30 bases between them. The CDR3 is 20 residues long. CDR3 sequence: CASSQPAGTRGGAVYYEQYF. The CDR3 DNA follows: TGCGCCAGCAGTCAGCCGGCCGGAACCAGGGGAGGGGCGGTCTACTACGAGCAGTACTTC.

This chain uses TRBV13 with TRBJ2-4; 11 nucleotides line up with TRBD2. This CDR3 spans 18 amino acids. V gave up 7 bases and J gave up 0 bases; unmatched junction bases: 11. CDR1 is PRHDT, CDR2 FYEKMQ, per germline (reference sequence). This CDR3 reads CASNVGLAEGGAKNIQYF. In nucleotides, the CDR3 is TGTGCCAGCAACGTGGGACTAGCGGAGGGTGGAGCCAAAAACATTCAGTACTTC.

This sequence joins TRBV2 and TRBJ1-3; TRBD1 agrees at 8 bases. The CDR3 is 16 amino acids. Per the germline V gene, CDR1 is SNHLY and CDR2 is FYNNEI. V lost 6 bases to trimming and J lost 2 bases; unmatched junction nucleotides: 9. The CDR3: CASSADRERPGNTIYF. The CDR3 coding sequence is TGTGCCAGCAGCGCGGACAGGGAGCGCCCTGGAAACACCATATATTTT.

CDR3 nucleotides: TGTGCCAGCAGCGTAGGAGGGGGCCGGGAGACCCAGTACTTC. Encoded protein: CASSVGGGRETQYF. J is TRBJ2-5 and V is TRBV9; 7 bases are a match to TRBD1. V lost 0 bases, J lost 5 bases, and 4 bases stayed unmatched. The CDR3 extends over 14 amino acids. Germline CDR1 and CDR2: SGDLS and YYNGEE.

This clone was counted between two and nine times. The rearrangement joins TRBV10-3 to TRBJ1-2; tentative D call: TRBD1 (6 bases). This CDR3 is 14 amino acids long. Germline V CDR1 and CDR2: ENHRY, SYGVKD. Trimming pared 7 bases from V and 2 bases from J, leaving 14 bases between. The CDR3 sequence is CAITPDRRNYGYTF. DNA for the CDR3: TGTGCCATCACTCCTGACAGGAGGAACTATGGCTACACCTTC.

This clone was detected only a few times. The rearrangement links TRBV9 to TRBJ1-2, with 9 bases aligning to TRBD1. Trimming cost V 2 bases and J 6 bases; bases outside gene matches: 11. This CDR3 is 16 amino acids long. Germline CDR1 is SGDLS and CDR2 is YYNGEE. CDR3 DNA sequence: TGTGCCAGCAGCGTGCTGACCGGGACAGGGCCTGATGGCTACACCTTC. Encoded protein: CASSVLTGTGPDGYTF.